Here is one TCR beta chain with its context. This clone came up a few times. Its antigen target is currently unknown. No quality values exist for individual bases; no much larger clone is one base distant. The immunoSEQ Assay was used to sequence TCR beta CDR3 regions from DNA. Under the source paper's analysis protocol: T cell density was computed as TCR beta template counts normalized to usable DNA estimated by amplifying housekeeping genes. The preseqR package was used to estimate richness by extrapolating to 400,000 templates for PBMC samples and to 120,000 templates for tissue samples. Clonality was taken to be one minus Pielou's evenness. Differential abundance testing on productive amino-acid clonotypes, with a minimum total count of 5 and an alpha of 0.1, was used to identify tissue-enriched TCRs. The Jaccard Index and the Morisita Overlap Index were used to quantify repertoire overlap between compartments. GLIPH grouped TCR beta CDR3s together with public tetramer-defined viral CDR3s, and a viral motif had to include at least three viral sequences and show V-gene enrichment. In its TCRdb copy, this immuneACCESS table keeps in-frame sequences only and misses some clones. Where compared with another copy, unresolved V genes explain less than half of these, and the others have no known cause. Clone size and the V and J calls come from that table; the DNA yielded D and trimming. In all, the sample holds roughly 1,000 clones, and under 25% of those were seen once. The ten largest clones capture approximately 19% of the sample.

This specimen belongs to a study of T cells in localized non-small cell lung cancer (TCRdb year 2020). A note on the overall study: T cell repertoires of a few hundred early-stage NSCLC patients were analyzed, with tumors being compared against uninvolved tumor-adjacent lungs. The cohort was made up of around 250 treatment-naive NSCLC patients whose localized lung tumors had been resected. The mean age of the NSCLC patients was about 62 years, with 130 or so men and around 100 women.

Uninvolved adjacent lung was sampled at least 2 cm away from the tumor margin, and two independent pathologists confirmed that the tissue had no atypia. At diagnosis, peripheral blood, uninvolved tumor-adjacent lung and tumor were collected and stored as a combination of fresh-frozen and FFPE material. Study-wide conclusions, independent of this receptor: Because multi-region tumor sequencing was not performed, intratumor heterogeneity could not be ruled out. Uninvolved tumor-adjacent lung showed the highest T cell clonality, higher than tumor, which suggests more focused antigenic responses in the uninvolved tumor-adjacent lung. Because the study design was exploratory, TCR variables were selected using unadjusted p-values without false-discovery rate correction. Higher blood T cell density associated with longer overall survival, while higher adjacent-lung clonality associated with shorter survival. A median of about 61 of the top 100 tumor clones turned up in the paired uninvolved adjacent lung, and around 27 of those clones also ranked among the top 100 of that same adjacent lung.

Sequencing was performed on normal lung tissue next to the tumor, taken before any cancer treatment. The TCR originated in a woman aged 35 to 69 with stage III lung adenocarcinoma.

The nucleotide sequence is given as TGTGCCAGCAGCGTAGGCCGGGGGGGCCTCTACGAGCAGTACTTC. Its protein product is CASSVGRGGLYEQYF. Here the chain combines TRBV9 and TRBJ2-7; TRBD2 fits 8 bases in the junction. V is trimmed back by 0 bases and J by 3 bases, and the junction contains 5 bases that no gene match accounts for. Per the germline V gene, SGDLS is the CDR1 and YYNGEE is the CDR2. The CDR3 goes from the cysteine to the phenylalanine over 15 residues. Only the CDR3 part of the read is kept: 45 bases, read in frame from the first base. Here the CDR3 is joined to the reference TRBV9 and TRBJ2-7 genes, and the full variable domain is: DSGVTQTPKHLITATGQRVTLRCSPRSGDLSVYWYQQSLDQGLQFLIQYYNGEERAKGNILERFSAQQFPDLHSELNLSSLELGDSALYFCASSVGRGGLYEQYFGPGTRLTVT.